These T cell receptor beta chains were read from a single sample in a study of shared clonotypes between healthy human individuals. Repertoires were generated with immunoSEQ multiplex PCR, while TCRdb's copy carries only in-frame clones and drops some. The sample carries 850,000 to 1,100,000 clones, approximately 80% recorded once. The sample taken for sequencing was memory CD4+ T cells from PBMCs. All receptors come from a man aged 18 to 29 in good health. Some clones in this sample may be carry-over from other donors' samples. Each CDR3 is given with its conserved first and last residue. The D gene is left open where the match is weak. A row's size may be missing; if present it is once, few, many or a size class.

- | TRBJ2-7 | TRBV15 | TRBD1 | CATSISPLGQGSYEQYF | TGTGCCACCAGCATTAGCCCTCTGGGACAGGGGTCCTACGAGCAGTACTTC
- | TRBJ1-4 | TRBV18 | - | CASSPPASEKLFF | TGTGCCAGCTCACCACCGGCGAGTGAAAAACTGTTTTTT
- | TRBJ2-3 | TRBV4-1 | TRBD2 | CASSQNRLAGGLSGTDTQYF | TGCGCCAGCAGCCAGAACCGACTAGCGGGAGGGCTGAGCGGCACAGATACGCAGTATTTT
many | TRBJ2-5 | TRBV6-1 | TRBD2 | CASSESLAGIRGETQYF | TGTGCCAGCAGTGAATCACTAGCGGGCATCCGGGGGGAGACCCAGTACTTC
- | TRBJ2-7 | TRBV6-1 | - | CASRDRTTYEQYF | TGTGCCAGCCGGGACCGAACGACCTACGAGCAGTACTTC
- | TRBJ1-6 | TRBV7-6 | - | CASSPLPGDSPLHF | TGTGCCAGCAGCCCGCTCCCAGGGGATTCACCCCTCCACTTT
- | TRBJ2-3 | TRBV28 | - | CASRLGAGRFRSTDTQYF | TGTGCCAGCCGACTCGGGGCCGGCCGATTTAGAAGCACAGATACGCAGTATTTT
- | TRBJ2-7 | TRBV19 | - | CASSIVGEMREQYF | TGTGCCAGTAGTATAGTCGGGGAAATGCGCGAGCAGTACTTC
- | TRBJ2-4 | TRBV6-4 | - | CASSDSHRKNIQYF | TGTGCCAGCAGTGACTCTCACAGAAAAAACATTCAGTACTTC
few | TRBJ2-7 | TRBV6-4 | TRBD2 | CASSPASGSYEQYF | TGTGCCAGCAGTCCAGCTAGCGGCTCCTACGAGCAGTACTTC
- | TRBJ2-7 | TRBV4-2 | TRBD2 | CASSQAAGASGRASGEQYF | TGTGCCAGCAGCCAAGCTGCAGGGGCTAGCGGGAGGGCCTCCGGCGAGCAGTACTTC
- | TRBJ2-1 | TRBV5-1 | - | CASSSDFYNEQFF | TGCGCCAGCAGCTCGGACTTCTACAATGAGCAGTTCTTC